Presented here are 8 T cell receptor beta chains from one specimen sequenced in a study of tumor-infiltrating lymphocytes in oesophageal squamous cell carcinoma. TCRdb redid the calling of the PCR reads with MiXCR, one entry per CDR3 protein. Of more than 9,500 distinct CDR3 sequences in the sample, about 54% were seen once. The sample was esophageal tumor tissue. These receptors originate from a female donor with esophageal squamous cell carcinoma.

This chain uses TRBV12-3 or TRBV12-4 with TRBJ2-5; TRBD1 matches at 9 bases. The end of the DNA is better explained by TRBJ2-1, so the J call may be wrong. This CDR3 has 14 amino acids. The CDR3 loop is CASSYRQGGDEQFF. CDR3 coding DNA: TGTGCCAGCAGTTATAGACAGGGGGGTGATGAGCAGTTCTTC.

As for this clonotype: This CDR3 is missing its conserved last phenylalanine or tryptophan, likely due to a read error. No DNA is shown, since the ends of the CDR3 on it are uncertain; the CDR3 is the one TCRdb lists. The chain has TRBV11-2 and TRBJ2-1; TRBD2, as called in the table, went unchecked against the DNA. The CDR3 has 16 residues if both end residues are counted. In germline, CDR1 is SGHAT, CDR2 FQNNGV. The CDR3 reads CASSLDMGVYGYTFGS.

This clonotype showed up just a few times. CDR3 in DNA: TGTGCCAGCAGCTTAGAAACCGGGGGGCGTAGATACAATGAGCAGTTCTTC. Its translation is CASSLETGGRRYNEQFF. The genes are TRBV7-9 and TRBJ2-1; D is possibly TRBD2 (7 bases). In germline, CDR1 is SEHNR, CDR2 FQNEAQ (reference sequence). With 1 base removed from V and 4 bases from J, the gap between germline ends came to 17 bases. This CDR3 region has 17 residues.

In this sample, this clonotype is medium-sized (0.01 to 0.1%). One base away lies a much larger clone, so this may be a sequencing read error. The V and J genes are TRBV11-3 and TRBJ2-5; 11 bases line up with TRBD2. CDR1 and CDR2 (germline): SGHNT, YENEEA. Trimming removed 5 bases from V and 11 bases from J; junction bases left unmatched: 13. The CDR3 spans 15 residues. CDR3 sequence: CASSLGTSGYNEQYF. CDR3 nucleotides: TGTGCCAGCAGCCTGGGGACTAGCGGTTACAATGAGCAGTACTTC.

This clonotype came up many times. The chain employs TRBV20-1 and TRBJ2-1; 12 bases map to TRBD2. The CDR3 runs to 16 residues. Unmatched junction bases numbered 6, after V lost 0 bases and J lost 6 bases. Germline loops: CDR1 DFQATT, CDR2 SNEGSKA (reference sequence). The DNA for the CDR3 is TGCAGTGCTAGAGATCCATGGACTAGCGGGATCAATGAGCAGTTCTTC. Encoded protein: CSARDPWTSGINEQFF.

This clonotype was seen many times. The rearrangement uses TRBV6-2 or TRBV6-3 and TRBJ2-7; 12 nucleotides align to TRBD2. V lost 2 bases, J lost 7 bases, and 12 bases stayed unmatched. The CDR3 has 17 residues. Germline lookup yields CDR1 MNHEY and CDR2 SVGEGT. Here the CDR3 reads CASSYPPLAGGINEQYF. The CDR3 region has the DNA TGTGCCAGCAGTTACCCCCCACTAGCGGGAGGCATCAATGAGCAGTACTTC.

The rearrangement joins TRBV5-6 to TRBJ2-4; 8 nucleotides line up with TRBD1. The J call may be wrong; the DNA end is better matched by TRBJ2-6. From germline, CDR1 is SGHDT and CDR2 YYEEEE. The CDR3 has 18 amino acids. CDR3 nucleotides: TGTGCCAGCAGCTTGAAAGGACAGGGAGGTTACGGGGCCAACGTCCTGACTTTC. Translated, it gives CASSLKGQGGYGANVLTF.

This chain joins TRBV11-2 and TRBJ2-7, with D maybe TRBD2 (6 bases). The last part of the DNA fits TRBJ2-1 better; the J call may be wrong. CDR1 SGHAT and CDR2 FQNNGV come from the germline V gene. The CDR3 is made up of 13 amino acids. Here the CDR3 DNA reads TGTGCCAGCAGCTTAGAACTAGCAAATGAGCAGTTCTTC. The encoded protein is CASSLELANEQFF.